The TCR beta chain under discussion was sequenced for a study of siplizumab effects on memory and regulatory T cells. The CDR3 consists of 17 residues. In germline, CDR1 is SGHNT, CDR2 YYREEE (reference sequence). V shed 4 bases, J shed 9 bases, and the junction held 18 bases outside the gene matches. As for this clone: As yet, its antigen is unknown.

Study-level results: Naive T cells apparently outstripped memory cells in diversity and seemed major alloresponse contributors. Suppressive capability of dividing Tregs from siplizumab cultures went unverified.

Here immunoSEQ multiplex PCR was the method, and the copy in TCRdb shows in-frame clones only, minus some. The table shows 85,000 to 130,000 clones, with about 90% occurring only once. The chain employs TRBV5-4 and TRBJ2-7; the match to TRBD2 covers 11 bases. Specimen: CD4+ T cells sorted from blood. This clonotype originated in a human donor in good health. Some clones in this sample may be carry-over from other donors' samples. The DNA of the CDR3 is TGTGCCAGCAGCACCAGGCCAATAGCGGGAGGGCCTTTTGTGCAGTACTTC. It is translated as CASSTRPIAGGPFVQYF.